This T cell receptor beta chain was identified during a study of CD8+CD57+ T cells in acquired aplastic anemia. Across the study: When averaged, DNA from sorted CD4+ and CD8+ cells came to about 2.9 ug. Average CD4+ read depth in healthy donors was roughly 10 million reads. Study results and limitations: CD8+ Simpson's diversity did not differ significantly between patients and controls.

Genomic DNA, serving as template, underwent TCR beta VDJ and CDR3 profiling. Using its own MiXCR run on the reads, TCRdb lists one record per CDR3 protein. The sample holds about 110,000 distinct CDR3 sequences, roughly 50% seen once. A word on this clonotype: Its antigen is not known.

Germline trimming cut 5 bases from V and 4 bases from J; bases unmatched to any gene: 8. CDR3 length: 16 residues. CDR1 is MNHEY and CDR2 is SVGEGT in the germline V gene. The source material was sorted CD4+, CD8+, or CD8+CD57+ T cells (not recorded which) from PBMCs. This TCR came from a human donor in good health, serving as a control. This chain connects TRBV6-2 or TRBV6-3 to TRBJ2-3; 11 bases match TRBD2. CDR3 loop: CASSHLAGGPADTQYF. As DNA, the CDR3 is TGTGCCAGCAGTCATTTAGCGGGGGGGCCAGCAGATACGCAGTATTTT.